Below are 6 T cell receptor beta chains sequenced from a single sample in a study of regulatory T cells in long-lasting Graves disease. The authors built TCR beta libraries using iRepertoire HTBI primers and Arm-PCR of CDR3 regions. Using its own MiXCR run on the multiplex PCR reads, TCRdb lists one record per CDR3 protein. This sample yields around 400,000 distinct CDR3 sequences, of which about a quarter are seen a single time; about 27% belongs to the top ten. The time point: persistent/refractory GD, antithyroid drugs over 5 years with positive TRAb. PBMC-extracted RNA yielded the TCR library. Sequencing used peripheral blood mononuclear cells (PBMCs), obtained when the disease was refractory, from a patient treated with antithyroid drugs. Source of these receptors: a female donor with Graves disease.

The CDR3: CSADRTDTQYF. As DNA, the CDR3 is TGCAGTGCCGATCGGACAGATACGCAGTATTTT. The genes are TRBV20-1 and TRBJ2-3; D gene unclear. The CDR3 runs to 11 residues. Trimming shortened V by 6 bases and J by 3 bases, and 7 bases separated the two germline ends. In germline, CDR1 is DFQATT, CDR2 SNEGSKA (reference sequence).

There are a few counts of this clonotype. The chain uses TRBV20-1 and TRBJ2-5; a weak D match, TRBD2 (6 bases). Germline CDR1 reads DFQATT; CDR2 reads SNEGSKA (reference sequence). The CDR3 has 16 residues. Trimming left V 3 bases short and J 5 bases short, with 22 bases between. The CDR3 sequence: CSASGGTNRLMETQYF. The CDR3 coding sequence is TGCAGTGCTAGCGGCGGGACCAATAGACTCATGGAGACCCAGTACTTC.

A word on this clonotype: A much larger clone lies one base from this, so it may be a read error. This likely comes from a read error, as the CDR3 has no conserved phenylalanine or tryptophan at its end. The chain uses TRBV28 and TRBJ1-2; D possibly corresponds to TRBD1 (5 bases). The ends were cut back, 6 bases at V and 4 bases at J, with 12 bases in the middle. The germline CDR1 and CDR2 sequences are MDHEN and SYDVKM. The CDR3 spans 13 residues. The CDR3 nucleotides are TGTGCCAGCAGATCCGGGGGAGGCTATGGCTACACCCTC. It yields the protein CASRSGGGYGYTL.

This sequence joins TRBV6-1 and TRBJ2-3; 7 bases align to TRBD1. With 5 bases clipped from V and 5 bases from J, the junction kept 7 bases outside the gene matches. The CDR3 loop spans 14 amino acids. Germline CDR1 is MNHNS and CDR2 is SASEGT. The CDR3 spells CASSKGDRRDTQYF. DNA of the CDR3: TGTGCCAGCAGTAAAGGGGACAGAAGAGATACGCAGTATTTT.

This rearrangement joins TRBV28 to TRBJ1-1, with D possibly matching TRBD1 (6 bases). Trimming took 5 bases from V and 2 from J, leaving 21 bases between them. The CDR3 contains 17 residues. Germline V gene data show CDR1 as MDHEN and CDR2 as SYDVKM. The CDR3 loop reads CASSPLQGASINTEAFF. Here the CDR3 DNA reads TGTGCCAGCAGTCCCCTACAGGGAGCAAGTATCAACACTGAAGCTTTCTTT.

This clonotype was recorded only once. J is TRBJ1-1 and V is TRBV11-2, with D perhaps TRBD1 (5 bases). The ends were cut back, 5 bases at V and 7 bases at J, with 17 bases in the middle. The germline gives CDR1 SGHAT, CDR2 FQNNGV. This CDR3 spans 14 amino acids. The CDR3 DNA follows: TGTGCCAGCAGCCTGGTTCGGGGGGTGGGTGAAGCTTTCTTT. Translated: CASSLVRGVGEAFF.